The 10 T cell receptor beta chains in this list originate from one sample, sequenced in a study of beta chain features in type 1 diabetes. Findings of the study overall: Shortening that was moderate but significant affected the TCRB CDR3s of Type 1 diabetes patients in all four CD4+ subsets.

Sequenced material consisted of expressed TCRB transcripts (all of the isolated RNA was reverse transcribed). Measured with immunoSEQ multiplex PCR; TCRdb has only the in-frame clones, and not every one. The sample has 250,000 to 300,000 clones, 20% to 25% seen once. The antigens for these receptors are not known. Sequenced: naive CD4+ T cells from blood. Receptor source: a woman in her thirties with type 1 diabetes.

The chain is built from TRBV4-2 and TRBJ2-2; D call uncertain. Germline V gives CDR1 LGHNA, CDR2 YNFKEQ. The CDR3 covers 14 residues. The germline V and J ends were trimmed by 3 bases and 1 base, with 6 bases remaining between them. The CDR3 DNA follows: TGTGCCAGCAGCCATCCTAAGAACACCGGGGAGCTGTTTTTT. Residues: CASSHPKNTGELFF.

The chain uses TRBV5-1 and TRBJ2-7; 8 nucleotides align to TRBD1. The CDR3 sequence is 14 residues long. V gave up 4 bases and J gave up 6 bases; unmatched junction bases: 9. Germline CDR1 reads SGHRS; CDR2 reads YFSETQ. For the CDR3, the DNA is TGCGCCAGCAGCAGCTTCCAGGGGGCGCCCGAGCAGTACTTC. This gives the protein CASSSFQGAPEQYF.

The rearrangement links TRBV6-5 to TRBJ2-7, with 7 nucleotides matching TRBD1. There are 15 residues in the CDR3. V was clipped by 0 bases and J by 0 bases; unmatched bases: 2. Germline V gene sequence: CDR1 MNHEY, CDR2 SVGAGI. CDR3 sequence: CASSYSTGSSYEQYF. The CDR3 coding sequence is TGTGCCAGCAGTTACTCGACAGGGAGCTCCTACGAGCAGTACTTC.

DNA for the CDR3: TGCAGCGTTGCCCCAGGGGACACTGAAGCTTTCTTT. Translation gives CSVAPGDTEAFF. The V call is TRBV29-1, the J call TRBJ1-1, with D possibly matching TRBD1 (6 bases). Germline V gene data show CDR1 as SQVTM and CDR2 as ANQGSEA. The CDR3 is made up of 12 amino acids. The V and J ends lost 4 bases and 3 bases respectively, with 9 bases between them.

The V and J genes are TRBV9 and TRBJ2-1; 8 bases agree with TRBD2. This CDR3 is built from 14 residues. The J segment lost 9 bases and the V segment lost 4 bases, leaving 9 bases of the junction unmatched. Germline CDR1 is SGDLS and CDR2 is YYNGEE. This CDR3 is CASSFREGTGEQFF. The CDR3 DNA sequence: TGTGCCAGCAGCTTCCGGGAGGGAACAGGTGAGCAGTTCTTC.

This chain links TRBV20-1 with TRBJ1-5; no clear D. This CDR3 spans 11 amino acids. Germline CDR1 reads DFQATT; CDR2 reads SNEGSKA (reference sequence). V dropped 5 bases and J dropped 5 bases, with 7 bases sitting between them. CDR3 in amino acids: CSASPDQPQHF. CDR3 DNA sequence: TGCAGTGCTTCCCCCGATCAGCCCCAGCATTTT.

Concerning this clone itself: Other DNA sequences within the sample encode an identical CDR3. The genes are TRBV30 and TRBJ1-5, with a weak D call TRBD1 (6 bases). Trimming shortened V by 0 bases and J by 5 bases, and 11 bases separated the two germline ends. CDR3 length equals 14 residues. CDR1 and CDR2 from the germline V gene are GTSNPN and SVGIG (reference sequence). The DNA of the CDR3 is TGTGCCTGGAGTGTACTACAGGGCGATCAGCCCCAGCATTTT. Translation: CAWSVLQGDQPQHF. The full variable domain, its missing parts supplied by reference TRBV30 and TRBJ1-5, is SQTIHQWPATLVQPVGSPLSLECTVEGTSNPNLYWYRQAAGRGLQLLFYSVGIGQISSEVPQNLSASRPQDRQFILSSKKLLLSDSGFYLCAWSVLQGDQPQHFGDGTRLSIL.

The chain links TRBV5-4 to TRBJ2-7; D is ambiguous. CDR1 SGHNT and CDR2 YYREEE come from the germline V gene (reference sequence). Deletions cut 4 bases from V and 3 bases from J, with 8 bases between. The CDR3 is 12 residues long. The CDR3 sequence: CASSPDNYEQYF. CDR3 nucleotides: TGTGCCAGCAGCCCCGACAACTACGAGCAGTACTTC.

The chain combines TRBV6-1 with TRBJ2-1; tentative D call: TRBD2 (7 bases). Trimming shortened V by 1 base and J by 12 bases, and 13 bases separated the two germline ends. CDR3 length equals 13 residues. The germline gives CDR1 MNHNS, CDR2 SASEGT. As DNA, the CDR3 is TGTGCCAGCAGTGAAGAGGGGGGGGCGGCGCAGTTCTTC. Translation gives CASSEEGGAAQFF.

The V gene is TRBV7-6, the J gene TRBJ2-7; the D gene is possibly TRBD2 (6 bases). The CDR3 has 14 residues. Trimming took 3 bases from V and 3 from J, leaving 12 bases between them. Germline values: CDR1 SGHVS, CDR2 FNYEAQ. The CDR3 is CASSLAGRSYEQYF. The CDR3 DNA reads as TGTGCCAGCAGCTTGGCGGGACGGAGCTACGAGCAGTACTTC.